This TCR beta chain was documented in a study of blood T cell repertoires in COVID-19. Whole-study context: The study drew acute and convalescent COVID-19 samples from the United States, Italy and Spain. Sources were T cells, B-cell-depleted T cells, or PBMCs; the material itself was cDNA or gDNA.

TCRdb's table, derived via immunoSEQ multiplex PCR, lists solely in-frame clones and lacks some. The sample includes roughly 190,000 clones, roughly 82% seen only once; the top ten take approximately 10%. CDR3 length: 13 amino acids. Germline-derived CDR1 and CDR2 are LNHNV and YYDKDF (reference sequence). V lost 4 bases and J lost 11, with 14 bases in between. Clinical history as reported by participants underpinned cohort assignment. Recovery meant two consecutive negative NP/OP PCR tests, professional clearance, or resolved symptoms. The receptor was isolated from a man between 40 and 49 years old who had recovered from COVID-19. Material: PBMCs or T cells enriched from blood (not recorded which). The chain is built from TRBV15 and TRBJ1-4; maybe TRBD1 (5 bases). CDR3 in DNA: TGTGCCACCAGCAACCCAGGGACTGAGAAACTGTTTTTT. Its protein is CATSNPGTEKLFF.